These 22 T cell receptor beta chains originate from one sample sequenced in a study of blood T cell repertoires in COVID-19. Profiling relied on immunoSEQ multiplex PCR, and the TCRdb table lists in-frame clones only, not all of them. The table lists 200,000 or so clones, over 80% of them singletons. The sequenced material came from PBMCs or T cells enriched from blood (not recorded which). These receptors were collected from a woman in her twenties or thirties who had been exposed to COVID-19.

In its sample, this clone was seen once. The chain recombines TRBV7-6 with TRBJ2-7, with D possibly TRBD2 on 6 matching bases. Trimming removed 0 bases from V and 4 bases from J, with 10 bases in between. The CDR3 extends over 14 amino acids. CDR1 and CDR2 from the germline V gene are SGHVS and FNYEAQ. The CDR3 loop reads CASSLAGGSYEQYF. DNA of the CDR3: TGTGCCAGCAGCTTAGCGGGAGGTTCGTACGAGCAGTACTTC.

The rearrangement links TRBV5-1 to TRBJ2-5, with 9 positions matching TRBD2. CDR3 length: 18 amino acids. After removal of 4 bases from V and 1 base from J, the junction contained 14 bases not matched to a gene. The germline V gene has CDR1 SGHRS and CDR2 YFSETQ. The DNA of the CDR3 is TGCGCCAGCAGCCCAAACGGTGCGGGAGGGCCCCTCCAAGAGACCCAGTACTTC. This codes for CASSPNGAGGPLQETQYF.

This clone was detected a few times. V and J are TRBV12-3 or TRBV12-4 and TRBJ1-3, with D possibly being TRBD1 (6 bases). This CDR3 has 13 residues. Between the trimmed V and J ends, which lost 8 bases and 3 bases, there was a span of 11 bases. The CDR3 region has the DNA TGTGCCAGCTACACAGGGTATGGAAACACCATATATTTT. It translates to CASYTGYGNTIYF.

This chain joins TRBV28 and TRBJ2-7, with D perhaps matching TRBD1 (6 bases). The germline V gene has CDR1 MDHEN and CDR2 SYDVKM. CDR3 length: 14 amino acids. Between the trimmed V and J ends, which lost 3 bases and 7 bases, there was a span of 16 bases. CDR3 nucleotides: TGTGCCAGCAGTTTGGGGGCGTTCCGTGGGGAGCAGTACTTC. This gives the protein CASSLGAFRGEQYF. The full variable domain, with the rest looked up from reference TRBV28 and TRBJ2-7, is DVKVTQSSRYLVKRTGEKVFLECVQDMDHENMFWYRQDPGLGLRLIYFSYDVKMKEKGDIPEGYSVSREKKERFSLILESASTNQTSMYLCASSLGAFRGEQYFGPGTRLTVT.

This chain connects TRBV12-5 to TRBJ2-6; 10 bases line up with TRBD1. Germline CDR1 LGHNT, CDR2 FRNRAP. This CDR3 contains 17 residues. The junction had 5 bases not matched to a gene; V was cut back by 6 bases and J by 0 bases. The CDR3 DNA reads as TGTGCTAGTGGGCCGGGACAGGGGCTCTCTGGGGCCAACGTCCTGACTTTC. It is translated as CASGPGQGLSGANVLTF.

The chain combines TRBV19 with TRBJ2-7, with D possibly matching TRBD2 (5 bases). In germline, CDR1 is LNHDA, CDR2 SQIVND (reference sequence). This CDR3 is built from 15 residues. The V end lost 2 bases, the J end lost 4 bases, and 15 bases lay between the germline ends. The CDR3 protein is CASSISGLLPYEQYF. The CDR3 coding sequence is TGTGCCAGTAGTATAAGCGGTTTACTTCCTTACGAGCAGTACTTC. Full variable domain (outside the CDR3, taken from reference TRBV19 and TRBJ2-7): DGGITQSPKYLFRKEGQNVTLSCEQNLNHDAMYWYRQDPGQGLRLIYYSQIVNDFQKGDIAEGYSVSREKKESFPLTVTSAQKNPTAFYLCASSISGLLPYEQYFGPGTRLTVT.

This clone was observed a handful of times. The genes are TRBV19 and TRBJ2-2; a weak D match, TRBD1 (7 bases). CDR1 is LNHDA and CDR2 is SQIVND in the germline V gene (reference sequence). Trimming stripped 6 bases from V and 6 bases from J, with 20 bases between. The CDR3 contains 16 residues. The CDR3 spells CASRTMTGPGAGELFF. CDR3 coding DNA: TGTGCCAGTAGAACAATGACAGGGCCGGGGGCCGGGGAGCTGTTTTTT.

V is TRBV7-9 and J is TRBJ1-1; D is uncertain. With 4 bases removed from V and 0 bases from J, the gap between germline ends came to 6 bases. The CDR3 has 13 amino acids. Germline values: CDR1 SEHNR, CDR2 FQNEAQ (reference sequence). The CDR3 is CASSSGVNTEAFF. The CDR3 DNA reads TGTGCCAGCAGCTCCGGAGTGAACACTGAAGCTTTCTTT.

The rearrangement links TRBV5-1 to TRBJ1-1, with TRBD1 matching 9 bases. This CDR3 has 15 amino acids. The V and J ends lost 4 bases and 5 bases, in that order; junction bases with no gene match: 9. Per the germline V gene, CDR1 is SGHRS and CDR2 is YFSETQ. CDR3 nucleotide sequence: TGCGCCAGCAGCGCGATGACAGGGGGAAATACTGAAGCTTTCTTT. The encoded protein is CASSAMTGGNTEAFF.

The CDR3 loop is CASRRQTPPKNEQFF. CDR3 coding DNA: TGTGCCAGCAGGCGACAGACCCCTCCGAAAAATGAGCAGTTCTTC. The chain links TRBV28 to TRBJ2-1; D might be TRBD1 (5 bases). This CDR3 is 15 amino acids long. From germline, CDR1 is MDHEN and CDR2 SYDVKM. V dropped 6 bases and J dropped 7 bases, with 19 bases sitting between them.

This chain connects TRBV7-3 to TRBJ2-7; weak D call: TRBD1 (6 bases). The CDR3 is 14 amino acids. Germline loops: CDR1 SGHTA, CDR2 FQGTGA. V lost 0 bases and J lost 6, with 12 bases in between. The CDR3 loop is CASSLTHRVGEQYF. The CDR3 bases are TGTGCCAGCAGCTTAACACACAGGGTGGGCGAGCAGTACTTC.

There are a few counts of this clone. The CDR3 coding sequence is TGCAGCGTTGACTGGGGTTCCGGGCGGAGGGGTGGCTACACCTTC. It translates to CSVDWGSGRRGGYTF. V usage is TRBV29-1 and J usage is TRBJ1-2; perhaps TRBD1 as D (5 bases). The CDR3 spans 15 residues. Germline values: CDR1 SQVTM, CDR2 ANQGSEA. V was cut by 3 bases and J by 7 bases, with 21 bases left in between.

The chain links TRBV3-1 (or the pseudogene TRBV3-2) to TRBJ1-2, with 9 bases lining up with TRBD1. Germline CDR1 is LGHDT and CDR2 is YNNKEL (reference sequence). This CDR3 is 12 amino acids long. After removal of 5 bases from V and 8 bases from J, the junction contained 3 bases not matched to a gene. The CDR3 DNA sequence: TGTGCCAGCAGCTCACAGGGGGCAGGCTACACCTTC. Its protein is CASSSQGAGYTF.

This clone was seen a few times. V is TRBV2 and J is TRBJ1-2, with D tentatively TRBD1 (5 bases). The germline CDR1 and CDR2 sequences are SNHLY and FYNNEI. The CDR3 covers 17 residues. Trimming removed 4 bases at V and 0 bases at J, with 18 bases between. The CDR3 region has the DNA TGTGCCAGCAGTGCCTTGGGACGGCGGGGTTCTAACTATGGCTACACCTTC. Protein: CASSALGRRGSNYGYTF.

The V gene is TRBV6-1, the J gene TRBJ2-7; weak D call: TRBD2 (6 bases). V was cut by 3 bases and J by 3 bases, with 15 bases left in between. The CDR3 extends over 15 amino acids. The V gene's germline CDR1 is MNHNS and CDR2 SASEGT. DNA for the CDR3: TGTGCCAGCAGTGAGGATACTAGCCAAATCTACGAGCAGTACTTC. Its translation is CASSEDTSQIYEQYF.

The chain recombines TRBV5-4 with TRBJ2-6, with TRBD1 matching 9 bases. This CDR3 has 18 amino acids. Germline loops: CDR1 SGHNT, CDR2 YYREEE (reference sequence). V lost 7 bases and J lost 1; bases outside the gene matches: 12. The CDR3 bases are TGTGCCAGCCGTCGGGTGGGACAGGGAAGATCTGGGGCCAACGTCCTGACTTTC. Translation: CASRRVGQGRSGANVLTF. The entire variable domain, with the rest obtained from reference TRBV5-4 and TRBJ2-6, is as follows: ETGVTQSPTHLIKTRGQQVTLRCSSQSGHNTVSWYQQALGQGPQFIFQYYREEENGRGNFPPRFSGLQFPNYSSELNVNALELDDSALYLCASRRVGQGRSGANVLTFGAGSRLTVL.

The chain combines TRBV15 with TRBJ1-2, with 8 bases that match TRBD1. The CDR3 extends over 16 amino acids. Germline V gene sequence: CDR1 LNHNV, CDR2 YYDKDF (reference sequence). The V segment lost 0 bases and the J segment 7 bases; nucleotides outside the gene matches: 10. The CDR3 loop reads CATSRDSLDRVGGYTF. The CDR3 region has the DNA TGTGCCACCAGCAGAGATTCCCTGGACAGGGTCGGTGGCTACACCTTC.

The chain employs TRBV6-2 or TRBV6-3 and TRBJ2-3, with 11 bases lining up with TRBD2. The J segment lost 2 bases and the V segment lost 5 bases, leaving 3 bases of the junction unmatched. Germline CDR1 reads MNHEY; CDR2 reads SVGEGT. The CDR3 extends over 15 amino acids. CDR3 sequence: CASSGTSGFTDTQYF. DNA for the CDR3: TGTGCCAGCAGTGGGACTAGCGGATTCACAGATACGCAGTATTTT.

The V and J genes are TRBV30 and TRBJ2-7; D is unclear. The CDR3 loop spans 13 amino acids. The germline V gene encodes CDR1 GTSNPN and CDR2 SVGIG (reference sequence). The V end lost 4 bases, the J end lost 2 bases, and 12 bases lay between the germline ends. The CDR3 sequence: CAWTREDTYEQYF. The CDR3 DNA follows: TGTGCCTGGACCCGAGAAGACACCTACGAGCAGTACTTC. Filled out from reference TRBV30 and TRBJ2-7, the complete variable domain reads SQTIHQWPATLVQPVGSPLSLECTVEGTSNPNLYWYRQAAGRGLQLLFYSVGIGQISSEVPQNLSASRPQDRQFILSSKKLLLSDSGFYLCAWTREDTYEQYFGPGTRLTVT.

The CDR3 reads CASSLGQWPQHF. The CDR3 DNA follows: TGTGCCAGCAGCCTAGGACAGTGGCCCCAGCATTTT. The chain recombines TRBV7-9 with TRBJ1-5; D is perhaps TRBD1 (6 bases). This CDR3 contains 12 residues. Per the germline V gene, CDR1 is SEHNR and CDR2 is FQNEAQ (reference sequence). Trimming took 5 bases from V and 9 from J, leaving 11 bases between them.

This clone has just a few counts. As DNA, the CDR3 is TGTGCCAGCAGCTCACAGGGGGCTGAGAACACCGGGGAGCTGTTTTTT. Encoded protein: CASSSQGAENTGELFF. The chain has TRBV5-4 and TRBJ2-2; 9 nucleotides match TRBD1. After removal of 3 bases from V and 1 base from J, the junction contained 4 bases not matched to a gene. The germline V gene has CDR1 SGHNT and CDR2 YYREEE (reference sequence). The CDR3 is 16 residues long.

V and J are TRBV27 and TRBJ1-1; 7 nucleotides line up with TRBD1. The CDR3 totals 14 residues. Germline values: CDR1 MNHEY, CDR2 SMNVEV (reference sequence). The J segment lost 3 bases and the V segment lost 0 bases, leaving 1 base of the junction unmatched. CDR3 nucleotides: TGTGCCAGCAGTTTATCGGGACAGTACACTGAAGCTTTCTTT. Residues: CASSLSGQYTEAFF.